These 27 T cell receptor beta chains came from one sample sequenced in a study of beta chain features in type 1 diabetes. The sequenced template was cDNA made from the entire isolated RNA. Clones were sequenced by immunoSEQ multiplex PCR, and TCRdb holds only the in-frame ones, with some missing. The sample records 300,000 to 350,000 clones, roughly 8% being singletons. Material for sequencing was central memory CD4+ T cells from blood. These receptors all come from a woman aged 18 to 35 in good health.

This clone was seen ten or more times. This chain links TRBV21-1 with TRBJ2-7. TRBV21-1 is noted as a pseudogene. This CDR3 has 15 residues. Here the CDR3 reads CASSSRDASTYEQYF. CDR3 bases: TGTGCCAGCAGCAGTCGAGACGCCTCCACCTACGAGCAGTACTTC.

V gene TRBV9 combines with J gene TRBJ1-3, with D possibly TRBD1 on 5 matching bases. The germline V and J ends were trimmed by 0 bases and 4 bases, with 11 bases remaining between them. This CDR3 spans 15 amino acids. Germline CDR1 SGDLS, CDR2 YYNGEE. The CDR3 spells CASSVGGNRGNTIYF. The CDR3 DNA is TGTGCCAGCAGCGTAGGGGGGAACCGAGGAAACACCATATATTTT.

This clone was seen more than once but under ten times. J is TRBJ2-3 and V is TRBV7-3; D gene ambiguous. The V and J ends lost 1 base and 2 bases respectively, with 4 bases between them. The CDR3 length is 13 residues. Per germline, CDR1 SGHTA and CDR2 FQGTGA. CDR3 sequence: CASSLSPTDTQYF. The CDR3 DNA is TGTGCCAGCAGCTTAAGTCCCACAGATACGCAGTATTTT.

Only a few counts were recorded for this clone. The chain uses TRBV28 and TRBJ2-3; TRBD2 matches 9 bases. With 2 bases clipped from V and 1 base from J, the junction kept 1 base outside the gene matches. Germline V gives CDR1 MDHEN, CDR2 SYDVKM. The CDR3 runs to 15 residues. In nucleotides, the CDR3 is TGTGCCAGCAGTTTAGCGGGAGGGCGCACAGATACGCAGTATTTT. Its translation: CASSLAGGRTDTQYF.

The sample holds a few counts of this clone. A far larger clone is one nucleotide away, so this likely arose from a read error. In the same sample, other DNA sequences code for this CDR3. V and J are TRBV7-2 and TRBJ2-1, with no clear D. V was trimmed by 5 bases and J by 5 bases, leaving 4 bases between them. The CDR3 has 11 amino acids. The germline V gene encodes CDR1 SGHTA and CDR2 FQGNSA. CDR3 protein: CASSLHNEQFF. The CDR3 region has the DNA TGTGCCAGCAGCCTCCACAATGAGCAGTTCTTC.

The V and J genes are TRBV11-3 and TRBJ2-3; D remains unclear. CDR1 is SGHNT and CDR2 is YENEEA in the germline V gene. This CDR3 has 15 amino acids. Deletions cut 3 bases from V and 2 bases from J, with 12 bases between. The CDR3 protein is CASSLGISNTDTQYF. In DNA form, the CDR3 reads TGTGCCAGCAGCTTGGGGATTTCCAACACAGATACGCAGTATTTT.

This clone showed up just a few times. The chain links TRBV9 to TRBJ1-2; 8 bases map to TRBD1. This CDR3 has 14 residues. Germline assignment: CDR1 SGDLS and CDR2 YYNGEE. The trim removed 0 bases at V and 5 bases at J, leaving 3 bases unmatched. DNA for the CDR3: TGTGCCAGCAGCGTAGTTGACAGGGGTTATGGCTACACCTTC. Its protein product is CASSVVDRGYGYTF.

This clone has only a few counts. V and J are TRBV9 and TRBJ2-2; no clear D gene. Trimming stripped 0 bases from V and 4 bases from J, with 13 bases between. This CDR3 region has 16 residues. CDR1 is SGDLS and CDR2 is YYNGEE in the germline V gene. The CDR3 here is CASSVEGNWGTGELFF. CDR3 sequence (DNA): TGTGCCAGCAGCGTAGAAGGGAATTGGGGCACCGGGGAGCTGTTTTTT.

This clone appeared a few times. V usage is TRBV5-6 and J usage is TRBJ2-2, with TRBD1 matching over 7 bases. Germline trimming cut 7 bases from V and 4 bases from J; bases unmatched to any gene: 7. Germline V gene sequence: CDR1 SGHDT, CDR2 YYEEEE. This CDR3 region has 14 residues. This CDR3 is CASERGQVTGELFF. The CDR3 bases are TGTGCCAGCGAAAGGGGGCAGGTCACCGGGGAGCTGTTTTTT.

In this sample, this clone turned up a few times. V gene TRBV6-5 combines with J gene TRBJ2-4; 7 positions match TRBD1. This CDR3 has 14 residues. CDR1 is MNHEY and CDR2 is SVGAGI in the germline V gene. V shed 4 bases, J shed 4 bases, and the junction held 4 bases outside the gene matches. The CDR3 DNA reads TGTGCCAGCAGTTCGCGACAGGGAAAAAACATTCAGTACTTC. Residues: CASSSRQGKNIQYF.

This clone was recorded a few times. Written as DNA, the CDR3 is TGTGCCAGCCGTCTCACTAGCGGGATTAGCGGTGAGCAGTTCTTC. Translation: CASRLTSGISGEQFF. The chain links TRBV28 to TRBJ2-1; TRBD2 matches at 10 bases. The CDR3 contains 15 residues. V shed 8 bases, J shed 9 bases, and the junction held 13 bases outside the gene matches. Germline V gene data show CDR1 as MDHEN and CDR2 as SYDVKM.

This clone was observed a few times. The rearrangement uses TRBV27 and TRBJ2-1; tentative D call: TRBD2 (5 bases). There are 16 residues in the CDR3. Trimming cost V 6 bases and J 0 bases, with 15 bases left between them. Germline V lookup: CDR1 MNHEY, CDR2 SMNVEV (reference sequence). Here the CDR3 DNA reads TGTGCCAGCAGACCCCGTTCGGGGAGCTCCTACAATGAGCAGTTCTTC. It specifies CASRPRSGSSYNEQFF.

A few counts support this clone. The chain employs TRBV7-8 and TRBJ2-2; 7 positions agree with TRBD2. The CDR3 is 16 amino acids. Losses at the gene ends were 3 bases for V and 4 bases for J; bases not matched to a gene: 8. Germline lookup yields CDR1 SGHVS and CDR2 FQNEAQ. CDR3 sequence: CASSFSGSGFTGELFF. The CDR3 DNA reads as TGTGCCAGCAGCTTCAGTGGTAGCGGGTTCACCGGGGAGCTGTTTTTT.

The V call is TRBV5-6, the J call TRBJ2-5; 7 positions agree with TRBD1. J gave up 3 bases and V 0 bases, and 2 bases lay outside the gene matches. Germline-derived CDR1 and CDR2 are SGHDT and YYEEEE. The CDR3 runs to 14 residues. The DNA of the CDR3 is TGTGCCAGCAGCTTGGTAACAGGGGAAGAGACCCAGTACTTC. This sequence encodes CASSLVTGEETQYF.

CDR3 nucleotides: TGTGCCAGCCAGGGGTGGGAAGGTGAAAAACTGTTTTTT. Its protein is CASQGWEGEKLFF. The genes are TRBV6-6 and TRBJ1-4; TRBD1 is a possible D gene (6 bases). V was shortened by 8 bases and J by 7 bases, with 14 bases between the two germline ends. The CDR3 sequence is 13 residues long. Per germline, CDR1 MNHNY and CDR2 SVGAGI (reference sequence).

The chain carries TRBV6-5 and TRBJ1-2; D is undetermined. The CDR3 spans 13 residues. The ends were cut back, 7 bases at V and 2 bases at J, with 11 bases in the middle. In germline, CDR1 is MNHEY, CDR2 SVGAGI. The CDR3 nucleotides read TGTGCCAGCAAGGCCCTCGAGAACTATGGCTACACCTTC. It translates to CASKALENYGYTF.

This clone came up once. V is TRBV5-1 and J is TRBJ1-2; D might be TRBD1 (6 bases). Germline V gene lookup returns CDR1 SGHRS and CDR2 YFSETQ. Trimming stripped 4 bases from V and 2 bases from J, with 15 bases between. CDR3 length: 15 amino acids. CDR3 sequence: CASSPTGRGNYGYTF. The DNA of the CDR3 is TGCGCCAGCAGCCCAACAGGGCGTGGAAACTATGGCTACACCTTC.

This clone was observed a few times. This chain connects TRBV4-1 to TRBJ2-1; either TRBD1 or TRBD2 may fit D (5 bases each). The germline CDR1 and CDR2 sequences are MGHRA and YSYEKL. CDR3 length equals 14 residues. Trimming stripped 4 bases from V and 6 bases from J, with 13 bases between. The CDR3 sequence: CASSLGWGFNEQFF. DNA of the CDR3: TGCGCCAGCAGCCTCGGGTGGGGGTTCAATGAGCAGTTCTTC.

The CDR3 DNA reads as TGTGCCAGCTCACTACAGGGTGCGGGAGAGACCCAGTACTTC. Protein sequence: CASSLQGAGETQYF. V and J are TRBV18 and TRBJ2-5; perhaps TRBD1 as D (6 bases). The CDR3 is 14 residues long. V gave up 4 bases and J gave up 4 bases, with 13 bases separating them. Germline CDR1 and CDR2: KGHSH and LQKENI.

The table lists this clone with a few counts. The chain has TRBV7-3 and TRBJ2-7; D gene ambiguous. CDR1 SGHTA and CDR2 FQGTGA come from the germline V gene. Trimming shortened V by 2 bases and J by 2 bases, and 7 bases separated the two germline ends. CDR3 size: 13 residues. CDR3 bases: TGTGCCAGCAGCTTAGGAAAGACCTACGAGCAGTACTTC. Translation: CASSLGKTYEQYF.

The CDR3 is CASRRGQGAGQPQHF. The CDR3 bases are TGTGCCAGCAGACGGGGACAGGGGGCCGGTCAGCCCCAGCATTTT. The chain recombines TRBV6-5 with TRBJ1-5, with 12 bases identical to TRBD1. Germline lookup yields CDR1 MNHEY and CDR2 SVGAGI. V shed 6 bases, J shed 6 bases, and the junction held 6 bases outside the gene matches. This CDR3 is 15 amino acids long.

V gene TRBV7-6 combines with J gene TRBJ2-3; no clear D gene. Germline V CDR1 and CDR2: SGHVS, FNYEAQ. This CDR3 is 14 amino acids long. V lost 4 bases to trimming and J lost 4 bases, with 12 bases between them. The DNA for the CDR3 is TGTGCCAGCAGCTCAAATAGTAGGTCAGATACGCAGTATTTT. This gives the protein CASSSNSRSDTQYF.

This chain connects TRBV5-1 to TRBJ2-2; D ambiguous. CDR1 SGHRS and CDR2 YFSETQ come from the germline V gene. This CDR3 comprises 12 residues. V was cut by 3 bases and J by 3 bases, with 3 bases left in between. The CDR3 region is CASSSYTGELFF. DNA of the CDR3: TGCGCCAGCAGCTCCTACACCGGGGAGCTGTTTTTT.

This chain links TRBV5-4 with TRBJ2-7, with TRBD2 identical over 12 bases. The CDR3 sequence is 15 residues long. The V segment lost 3 bases and the J segment 3 bases; nucleotides outside the gene matches: 4. The germline V gene has CDR1 SGHNT and CDR2 YYREEE (reference sequence). CDR3: CASSSLAGGGYEQYF. For the CDR3, the DNA is TGTGCCAGCAGCTCTCTAGCGGGAGGGGGCTACGAGCAGTACTTC.

This clone appeared a few times. The genes are TRBV11-1 and TRBJ2-1; 11 nucleotides agree with TRBD2. Germline values: CDR1 SGHAT, CDR2 FQDESV (reference sequence). The V and J ends lost 5 bases and 3 bases, in that order; junction bases with no gene match: 3. The CDR3 spans 15 residues. The CDR3 DNA follows: TGTGCCAGCAGCCCGGGACTAGCGGTCTACAATGAGCAGTTCTTC. Protein sequence: CASSPGLAVYNEQFF.

The V gene is TRBV28, the J gene TRBJ2-7, with D possibly TRBD1 on 5 matching bases. The V and J ends lost 8 bases and 3 bases respectively, with 14 bases between them. There are 13 residues in the CDR3. Germline loops: CDR1 MDHEN, CDR2 SYDVKM. The CDR3: CASQNLRDYEQYF. The CDR3 region has the DNA TGTGCCAGCCAAAATCTCAGGGACTACGAGCAGTACTTC.

This chain links TRBV4-2 with TRBJ2-7, with D hard to call. With 0 bases removed from V and 6 bases from J, the gap between germline ends came to 21 bases. This CDR3 region has 17 residues. Germline CDR1 and CDR2: LGHNA and YNFKEQ. The DNA of the CDR3 is TGTGCCAGCAGCCAAGATGGGCTTCCCAACCGGCTAGGCGAGCAGTACTTC. As protein: CASSQDGLPNRLGEQYF.